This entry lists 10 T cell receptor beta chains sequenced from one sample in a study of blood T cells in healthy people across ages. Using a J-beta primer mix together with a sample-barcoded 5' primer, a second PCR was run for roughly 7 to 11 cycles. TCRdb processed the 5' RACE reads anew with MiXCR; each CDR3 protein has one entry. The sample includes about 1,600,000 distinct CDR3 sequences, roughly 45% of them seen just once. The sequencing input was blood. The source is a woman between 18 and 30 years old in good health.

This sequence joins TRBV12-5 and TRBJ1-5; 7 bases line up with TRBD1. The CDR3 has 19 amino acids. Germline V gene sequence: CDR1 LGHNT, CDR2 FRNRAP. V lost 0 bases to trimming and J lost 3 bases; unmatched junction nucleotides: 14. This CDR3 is CASGLVLWGGQENNQPQHF. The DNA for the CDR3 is TGTGCTAGTGGTTTGGTACTTTGGGGCGGACAGGAGAACAATCAGCCCCAGCATTTT. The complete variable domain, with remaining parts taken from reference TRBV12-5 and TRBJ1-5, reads DARVTQTPRHKVTEMGQEVTMRCQPILGHNTVFWYRQTMMQGLELLAYFRNRAPLDDSGMPKDRFSAEMPDATLATLKIQPSEPRDSAVYFCASGLVLWGGQENNQPQHFGDGTRLSIL.

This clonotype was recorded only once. DNA for the CDR3: TGTGCCAGCAGCCCGGAAACATTGGAGACCCAGTACTTC. Protein product: CASSPETLETQYF. The rearrangement joins TRBV6-1 to TRBJ2-5; D call uncertain. The CDR3 contains 13 residues. Germline loops: CDR1 MNHNS, CDR2 SASEGT. V was pared by 6 bases and J by 5 bases, with 13 bases between.

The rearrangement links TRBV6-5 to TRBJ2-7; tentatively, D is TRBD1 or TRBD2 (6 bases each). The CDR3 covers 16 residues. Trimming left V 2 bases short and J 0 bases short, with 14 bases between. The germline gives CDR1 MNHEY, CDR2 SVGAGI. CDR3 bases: TGTGCCAGCAGTTACGGACACCGGGGGCCCTCCTACGAGCAGTACTTC. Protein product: CASSYGHRGPSYEQYF.

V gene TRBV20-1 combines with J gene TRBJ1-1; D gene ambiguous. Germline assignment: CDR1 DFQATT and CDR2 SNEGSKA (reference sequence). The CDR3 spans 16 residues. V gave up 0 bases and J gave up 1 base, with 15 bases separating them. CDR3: CSARDPASSANTEAFF. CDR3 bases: TGCAGTGCTAGAGATCCCGCCAGCTCAGCGAACACTGAAGCTTTCTTT.

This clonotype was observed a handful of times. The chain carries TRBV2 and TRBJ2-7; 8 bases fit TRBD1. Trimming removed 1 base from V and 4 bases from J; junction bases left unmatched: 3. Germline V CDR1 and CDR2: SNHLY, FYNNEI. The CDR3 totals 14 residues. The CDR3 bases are TGTGCCAGCAGTGAAGGGGACAGGTTGTACGAGCAGTACTTC. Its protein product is CASSEGDRLYEQYF. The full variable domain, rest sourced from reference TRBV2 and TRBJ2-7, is EPEVTQTPSHQVTQMGQEVILRCVPISNHLYFYWYRQILGQKVEFLVSFYNNEISEKSEIFDDQFSVERPDGSNFTLKIRSTKLEDSAMYFCASSEGDRLYEQYFGPGTRLTVT.

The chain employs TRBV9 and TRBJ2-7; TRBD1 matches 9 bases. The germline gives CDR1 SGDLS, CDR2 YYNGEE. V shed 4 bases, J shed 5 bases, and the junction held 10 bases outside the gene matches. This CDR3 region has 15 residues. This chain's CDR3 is CASSPRDGTGNEQYF. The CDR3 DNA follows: TGTGCCAGCAGCCCTCGAGACGGGACAGGGAACGAGCAGTACTTC.

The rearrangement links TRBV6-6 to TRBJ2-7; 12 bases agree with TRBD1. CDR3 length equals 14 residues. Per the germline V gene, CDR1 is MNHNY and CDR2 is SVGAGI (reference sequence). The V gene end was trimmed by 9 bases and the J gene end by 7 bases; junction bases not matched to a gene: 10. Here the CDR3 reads CASSRDRGPDEQYF. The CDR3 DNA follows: TGTGCCAGTTCTCGGGACAGGGGGCCGGATGAGCAGTACTTC.

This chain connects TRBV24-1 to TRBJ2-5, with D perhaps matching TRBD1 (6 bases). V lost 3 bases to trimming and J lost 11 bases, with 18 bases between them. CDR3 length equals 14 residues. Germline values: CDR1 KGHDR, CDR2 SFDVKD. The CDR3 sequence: CATSDGDTGGQQYF. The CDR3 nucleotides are TGTGCCACCAGTGATGGGGACACCGGTGGGCAGCAGTACTTC.

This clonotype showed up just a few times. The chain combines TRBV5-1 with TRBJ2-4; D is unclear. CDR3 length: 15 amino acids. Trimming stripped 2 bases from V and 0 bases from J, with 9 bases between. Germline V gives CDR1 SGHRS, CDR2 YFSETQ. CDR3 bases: TGCGCCAGCAGCTTCGGGCCAGAAGCCAAAAACATTCAGTACTTC. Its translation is CASSFGPEAKNIQYF.

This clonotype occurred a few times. The CDR3 DNA is TGCAGTGCCCCGTCCCGCTCCTACGAGCAGTACTTC. Its protein is CSAPSRSYEQYF. This chain links TRBV20-1 with TRBJ2-7; D gene ambiguous. The CDR3 extends over 12 amino acids. From germline, CDR1 is DFQATT and CDR2 SNEGSKA (reference sequence). V was cut by 6 bases and J by 0 bases, with 9 bases left in between.